These 29 T cell receptor beta chains were sequenced from one sample in a study of cytomegalovirus exposure and HLA in healthy donors. Use of 60 Vbeta and 13 Jbeta primers characterized the PCR. The protocol was immunoSEQ multiplex PCR, while the TCRdb copy is restricted to in-frame clones and leaves out a portion. The sample carries more than 70,000 clones, 70% recorded once. The specimen sequenced was PBMCs. The receptor set was obtained from a woman in her forties or fifties in good health and CMV-seropositive.

V gene TRBV15 combines with J gene TRBJ2-3; tentative D call: TRBD1 (6 bases). Between the trimmed V and J ends, which lost 5 bases and 3 bases, there was a span of 15 bases. The CDR3 is 15 residues long. Germline V CDR1 and CDR2: LNHNV, YYDKDF (reference sequence). CDR3 sequence: CATSGQGQSTDTQYF. Written as DNA, the CDR3 is TGTGCCACCAGCGGACAAGGACAGTCTACAGATACGCAGTATTTT.

The chain couples TRBV15 to TRBJ1-1; unclear D gene. Germline CDR1 is LNHNV and CDR2 is YYDKDF (reference sequence). The V end was cut by 3 bases, the J end by 3 bases, with 8 bases between. The CDR3 covers 13 residues. The CDR3 DNA sequence: TGTGCCACCAGCAGTTATATAGACACTGAAGCTTTCTTT. Translating gives CATSSYIDTEAFF.

This chain uses TRBV7-7 with TRBJ2-2; D is unresolved. The CDR3 covers 14 residues. Germline CDR1 is SSHAT and CDR2 is FNYEAQ (reference sequence). Trimming removed 1 base from V and 5 bases from J, with 8 bases in between. This CDR3 is CASSLERRTGELFF. CDR3 coding DNA: TGTGCCAGCAGCTTAGAAAGGAGAACCGGGGAGCTGTTTTTT.

The rearrangement joins TRBV7-6 to TRBJ2-7; 8 positions agree with TRBD1. V shed 3 bases and J 2 bases; nucleotides not matched to a gene: 0. Germline V gene data show CDR1 as SGHVS and CDR2 as FNYEAQ. The CDR3 is 13 residues long. In nucleotides, the CDR3 is TGTGCCAGCAGCTTGACAGGGGCCTACGAGCAGTACTTC. This gives the protein CASSLTGAYEQYF.

The chain carries TRBV30 and TRBJ1-5, with D tentatively TRBD1 (5 bases). The CDR3 is made up of 15 amino acids. V dropped 0 bases and J dropped 5 bases, with 14 bases sitting between them. Germline CDR1 GTSNPN, CDR2 SVGIG (reference sequence). CDR3 nucleotide sequence: TGTGCCTGGAGTGTAGGGGTCGGGGGGGATCAGCCCCAGCATTTT. Its translation: CAWSVGVGGDQPQHF.

The V gene is TRBV18, the J gene TRBJ1-1; possibly TRBD1 for D (6 bases). Per the germline V gene, CDR1 is KGHSH and CDR2 is LQKENI. The CDR3 extends over 14 amino acids. The V gene lost 3 bases and the J gene lost 5 bases, with 13 bases spanning the gap. Here the CDR3 DNA reads TGTGCCAGCTCACCCAGCGCAGGGGTTACTGAAGCTTTCTTT. It codes for CASSPSAGVTEAFF.

The V and J genes are TRBV7-2 and TRBJ2-3; D remains unclear. The CDR3 is made up of 13 amino acids. Per germline, CDR1 SGHTA and CDR2 FQGNSA. V was shortened by 2 bases and J by 1 base, with 4 bases between the two germline ends. CDR3 protein: CASSLQGTDTQYF. The DNA of the CDR3 is TGTGCCAGCAGCTTACAGGGCACAGATACGCAGTATTTT. The complete variable domain, with remaining parts taken from reference TRBV7-2 and TRBJ2-3, reads GAGVSQSPSNKVTEKGKDVELRCDPISGHTALYWYRQSLGQGLEFLIYFQGNSAPDKSGLPSDRFSAERTGGSVSTLTIQRTQQEDSAVYLCASSLQGTDTQYFGPGTRLTVL.

This clone has only a few counts. The chain has TRBV18 and TRBJ1-4; D remains ambiguous. Trimming shortened V by 1 base and J by 5 bases, and 8 bases separated the two germline ends. This CDR3 is built from 14 residues. CDR1 KGHSH and CDR2 LQKENI come from the germline V gene. CDR3 bases: TGTGCCAGCTCACCACGCACGGAGAATGAAAAACTGTTTTTT. Translating gives CASSPRTENEKLFF.

The chain couples TRBV9 to TRBJ2-2; 13 nucleotides align to TRBD2. V shed 0 bases, J shed 6 bases, and the junction held 8 bases outside the gene matches. The CDR3 contains 18 residues. CDR1 and CDR2 (germline): SGDLS, YYNGEE. CDR3 amino acids: CASSVDSRTSGSPGELFF. In DNA form, the CDR3 reads TGTGCCAGCAGCGTAGATTCCCGGACTAGCGGGAGTCCCGGGGAGCTGTTTTTT.

The gene calls are TRBV10-3 and TRBJ2-1, with TRBD1 as a possible D gene (6 bases). With 2 bases removed from V and 6 bases from J, the gap between germline ends came to 8 bases. Germline-derived CDR1 and CDR2 are ENHRY and SYGVKD. The CDR3 spans 13 residues. CDR3 nucleotides: TGTGCCATCAGTGAGGGGACAAGCAATGAGCAGTTCTTC. Its protein product is CAISEGTSNEQFF.

This clone showed up just once. This rearrangement joins TRBV27 to TRBJ2-5; D might be TRBD2 (5 bases). Matching the DNA end better, TRBJ2-7 makes the J call doubtful. Germline loops: CDR1 MNHEY, CDR2 SMNVEV (reference sequence). The CDR3 is 13 amino acids. CDR3 bases: TGTGCCAGCAGGAGGGCCTATGATGGCGAGCAGTACTTC. This gives the protein CASRRAYDGEQYF.

The chain recombines TRBV9 with TRBJ1-6, with 7 bases identical to TRBD1. Unmatched junction bases numbered 5, after V lost 4 bases and J lost 4 bases. The CDR3 is 15 amino acids. Germline V gene lookup returns CDR1 SGDLS and CDR2 YYNGEE. The chain's CDR3 is CASSPGTVYNSPLHF. The CDR3 nucleotides read TGTGCCAGCAGCCCTGGGACAGTTTATAATTCACCCCTCCACTTT. Based on the CDR3 plus reference TRBV9 and TRBJ1-6, the full variable domain is DSGVTQTPKHLITATGQRVTLRCSPRSGDLSVYWYQQSLDQGLQFLIQYYNGEERAKGNILERFSAQQFPDLHSELNLSSLELGDSALYFCASSPGTVYNSPLHFGNGTRLTVT.

The chain links TRBV27 to TRBJ2-1; weak D call: TRBD1 (6 bases). Germline V gene lookup returns CDR1 MNHEY and CDR2 SMNVEV (reference sequence). The ends were cut back, 5 bases at V and 8 bases at J, with 16 bases in the middle. This CDR3 contains 14 residues. CDR3 nucleotides: TGTGCCAGCAGTCCACGCACAGGGTCGGATGAGCAGTTCTTC. Its protein is CASSPRTGSDEQFF.

The chain has TRBV5-1 and TRBJ2-1; 14 bases are a match to TRBD2. The germline CDR1 and CDR2 sequences are SGHRS and YFSETQ. The CDR3 runs 15 residues. V lost 4 bases to trimming and J lost 3 bases; unmatched junction nucleotides: 0. CDR3 protein: CASSGTSGGYNEQFF. CDR3 sequence (DNA): TGCGCCAGCAGCGGGACTAGCGGGGGCTACAATGAGCAGTTCTTC.

CDR3 nucleotides: TGTGCCAGCAGCCACTACCAGGGGGCGTTTAATTCACCCCTCCACTTT. Protein product: CASSHYQGAFNSPLHF. The chain couples TRBV14 to TRBJ1-6; 8 positions match TRBD1. Germline loops: CDR1 SGHDN, CDR2 FVKESK. The CDR3 contains 16 residues. J was trimmed by 6 bases and V by 3 bases; bases with no gene match: 7.

The chain recombines TRBV10-3 with TRBJ2-2; 7 bases are a match to TRBD2. With 7 bases clipped from V and 3 bases from J, the junction kept 5 bases outside the gene matches. CDR1 and CDR2 (germline): ENHRY, SYGVKD. The CDR3 runs 14 residues. CDR3 protein: CAITAGEHTGELFF. The CDR3 bases are TGTGCCATCACGGCGGGAGAGCACACCGGGGAGCTGTTTTTT.

This chain links TRBV30 with TRBJ1-6; D is undetermined. Germline CDR1 GTSNPN, CDR2 SVGIG (reference sequence). Deletions cut 0 bases from V and 5 bases from J, with 11 bases between. The CDR3 spans 15 residues. CDR3 bases: TGTGCCTGGAGTGTGGAGACTCTTCATAATTCACCCCTCCACTTT. It specifies CAWSVETLHNSPLHF.

This rearrangement joins TRBV18 to TRBJ1-5; 8 bases align to TRBD1. The CDR3 is 17 residues long. The V and J ends lost 3 bases and 0 bases, in that order; junction bases with no gene match: 7. Germline V gene data show CDR1 as KGHSH and CDR2 as LQKENI. The CDR3 DNA is TGTGCCAGCTCACCGGGGGACAGGCTACATAGCAATCAGCCCCAGCATTTT. The encoded protein is CASSPGDRLHSNQPQHF.

The rearrangement links TRBV30 to TRBJ1-5, with D unclear. CDR1 is GTSNPN and CDR2 is SVGIG in the germline V gene (reference sequence). V was clipped by 1 base and J by 0 bases, with 7 bases between them. The CDR3 runs to 14 residues. The DNA of the CDR3 is TGTGCCTGGAGTGCACTAGCTAGCAATCAGCCCCAGCATTTT. Translated: CAWSALASNQPQHF. The full variable domain, its missing parts supplied by reference TRBV30 and TRBJ1-5, is SQTIHQWPATLVQPVGSPLSLECTVEGTSNPNLYWYRQAAGRGLQLLFYSVGIGQISSEVPQNLSASRPQDRQFILSSKKLLLSDSGFYLCAWSALASNQPQHFGDGTRLSIL.

This chain joins TRBV19 and TRBJ2-7, with 9 bases identical to TRBD1. This CDR3 region has 15 residues. CDR1 and CDR2 (germline): LNHDA, SQIVND (reference sequence). V lost 6 bases and J lost 4; bases outside the gene matches: 10. CDR3 DNA sequence: TGTGCCAGTAGAGCCGCCGGGACAGGGACATACGAGCAGTACTTC. Protein sequence: CASRAAGTGTYEQYF.

The rearrangement links TRBV19 to TRBJ1-5; D ambiguous. V was shortened by 5 bases and J by 3 bases, with 11 bases between the two germline ends. Germline CDR1 is LNHDA and CDR2 is SQIVND (reference sequence). The CDR3 contains 14 residues. For the CDR3, the DNA is TGTGCCAGTAGTGTCCGGCGGGACAATCAGCCCCAGCATTTT. Residues: CASSVRRDNQPQHF.

The chain carries TRBV12-5 and TRBJ1-1; weak D call: TRBD1 (5 bases). This CDR3 has 15 amino acids. Germline values: CDR1 LGHNT, CDR2 FRNRAP. V was clipped by 7 bases and J by 7 bases, with 22 bases between them. DNA of the CDR3: TGTGCTAGTGACGGAGGGGACCCCTTGGGGGTTGAAGCTTTCTTT. Translation gives CASDGGDPLGVEAFF.

The chain links TRBV18 to TRBJ2-6, with a weak D call TRBD1 (5 bases). Trimming took 3 bases from V and 0 from J, leaving 18 bases between them. The V gene's germline CDR1 is KGHSH and CDR2 LQKENI. The CDR3 is made up of 19 amino acids. The CDR3 sequence: CASSPYERGPSSGANVLTF. For the CDR3, the DNA is TGTGCCAGCTCACCGTACGAAAGGGGCCCTAGCTCTGGGGCCAACGTCCTGACTTTC. Supplemented by reference TRBV18 and TRBJ2-6, the full variable domain reads NAGVMQNPRHLVRRRGQEARLRCSPMKGHSHVYWYRQLPEEGLKFMVYLQKENIIDESGMPKERFSAEFPKEGPSILRIQQVVRGDSAAYFCASSPYERGPSSGANVLTFGAGSRLTVL.

This clone was seen a handful of times. The V call is TRBV6-1, the J call TRBJ1-3, with D perhaps TRBD1 (6 bases). The CDR3 runs 14 residues. From germline, CDR1 is MNHNS and CDR2 SASEGT. The V end lost 9 bases, the J end lost 7 bases, and 19 bases lay between the germline ends. For the CDR3, the DNA is TGTGCCAGTAAATCAGGGCAGGGGATGAACACCATATATTTT. Residues: CASKSGQGMNTIYF.

In this sample, this clone turned up a few times. This rearrangement joins TRBV5-1 to TRBJ1-2; 10 nucleotides align to TRBD1. Per the germline V gene, CDR1 is SGHRS and CDR2 is YFSETQ. Trimming cost V 1 base and J 6 bases; bases outside gene matches: 6. This CDR3 spans 15 amino acids. CDR3 DNA sequence: TGCGCCAGCAGCTTGCAGACAGGGGGCGCGCATGGCTACACCTTC. It yields the protein CASSLQTGGAHGYTF.

This clone was counted a few times. The chain couples TRBV6-5 to TRBJ2-7; 8 nucleotides match TRBD2. Unmatched junction bases numbered 12, after V lost 7 bases and J lost 4 bases. This CDR3 contains 15 residues. Germline loops: CDR1 MNHEY, CDR2 SVGAGI. The CDR3 DNA is TGTGCCAGCACCCCGGGGGGGGGCCTTTCGTACGAGCAGTACTTC. Amino acids: CASTPGGGLSYEQYF.

The CDR3 reads CASSFSTNTEAFF. The CDR3 DNA follows: TGTGCCAGCAGCTTTTCGACTAACACTGAAGCTTTCTTT. The rearrangement joins TRBV5-4 to TRBJ1-1; D is ambiguous. Trimming removed 2 bases at V and 2 bases at J, with 7 bases between. The V gene's germline CDR1 is SGHNT and CDR2 YYREEE (reference sequence). CDR3 size: 13 residues. Full variable domain (missing parts from reference TRBV5-4 and TRBJ1-1): ETGVTQSPTHLIKTRGQQVTLRCSSQSGHNTVSWYQQALGQGPQFIFQYYREEENGRGNFPPRFSGLQFPNYSSELNVNALELDDSALYLCASSFSTNTEAFFGQGTRLTVV.

CDR3 residues: CASSQDQQPFYEQYF. Here the CDR3 DNA reads TGCGCCAGCAGCCAAGATCAACAGCCTTTCTACGAGCAGTACTTC. The chain uses TRBV4-1 and TRBJ2-7; D is unresolved. Trimming stripped 0 bases from V and 3 bases from J, with 12 bases between. Germline V CDR1 and CDR2: MGHRA, YSYEKL. The CDR3 totals 15 residues.

This clone was recorded a few times. The chain joins TRBV15 to TRBJ2-6, with no clear D. Trimming shortened V by 0 bases and J by 2 bases, and 14 bases separated the two germline ends. The CDR3 runs to 18 residues. Germline lookup yields CDR1 LNHNV and CDR2 YYDKDF (reference sequence). CDR3 sequence: CATSRDGFLGAGANVLTF. The CDR3 DNA reads as TGTGCCACCAGCAGAGATGGTTTCTTGGGCGCTGGGGCCAACGTCCTGACTTTC.